The 12 T cell receptor beta chains below were found in one sample sequenced in a study of control samples from healthy donors and cancer patients. The repertoire was sequenced with immunoSEQ multiplex PCR; TCRdb's copy has only in-frame clones and lacks some. Of around 130,000 clones in the sample, 80% to 95% are singletons; the top ten hold approximately 2.7%. Sequencing was carried out using blood. These receptor sequences come from a man aged 18 to 30 in good health.

This clone came up a few times. This chain connects TRBV27 to TRBJ2-7, with D unclear. The CDR3 length is 10 residues. Trimming left V 7 bases short and J 4 bases short, with 5 bases between. CDR1 and CDR2 (germline): MNHEY, SMNVEV (reference sequence). CDR3 protein: CASTLYEQYF. CDR3 sequence (DNA): TGTGCCAGCACCCTATACGAGCAGTACTTC.

The chain combines TRBV5-1 with TRBJ2-3; D gene ambiguous. The CDR3 contains 15 residues. The V end was cut by 3 bases, the J end by 0 bases, with 11 bases between. Germline V gene data show CDR1 as SGHRS and CDR2 as YFSETQ. CDR3 nucleotides: TGCGCCAGCAGCTGGCAGCCTACTAGCACAGATACGCAGTATTTT. Residues: CASSWQPTSTDTQYF.

This sequence joins TRBV6-5 and TRBJ2-3; either TRBD1 or TRBD2 may fit D (6 bases each). Deletions cut 6 bases from V and 0 bases from J, with 13 bases between. This CDR3 is built from 15 residues. Germline V gene data show CDR1 as MNHEY and CDR2 as SVGAGI. CDR3 residues: CASRRGTPSTDTQYF. The CDR3 region has the DNA TGTGCCAGCAGACGCGGGACACCGAGCACAGATACGCAGTATTTT.

A word on this clone: An end of the junction does not agree with germline; a read error may underlie this. The same CDR3 can be traced to other DNA sequences in this sample. The V call is TRBV3-1 (or the pseudogene TRBV3-2), the J call TRBJ2-5; D possibly corresponds to TRBD1 (6 bases). Germline V gene data show CDR1 as LGHDT and CDR2 as YNNKEL (reference sequence). This CDR3 has 14 amino acids. CDR3 sequence (DNA): TGTGCCAGCAGCCAAGACAGGGGTAGGGAGACCCAATACTTC. Its translation: CASSQDRGRETQYF.

This clone was counted a single time. The rearrangement uses TRBV2 and TRBJ1-1; a possible D gene is TRBD1 (5 bases). The germline V gene has CDR1 SNHLY and CDR2 FYNNEI. The CDR3 contains 12 residues. The germline V and J ends were trimmed by 8 bases and 4 bases, with 11 bases remaining between them. CDR3 DNA: TGTGCCAGCGGGGGGGAGAGCACTGAAGCTTTCTTT. The encoded protein is CASGGESTEAFF.

The CDR3 bases are TGTGCCAGCAGTGCGACGGGACAGGCGGACACAGATACGCAGTATTTT. Protein: CASSATGQADTDTQYF. The chain is built from TRBV6-1 and TRBJ2-3; 8 bases fit TRBD1. The CDR3 has 16 amino acids. Germline CDR1 MNHNS, CDR2 SASEGT. J was trimmed by 2 bases and V by 4 bases; bases with no gene match: 8.

V usage is TRBV15 and J usage is TRBJ2-3, with D possibly called TRBD1 or TRBD2 (6 bases each). The CDR3 contains 14 residues. Trimming pared 5 bases from V and 3 bases from J, leaving 12 bases between. Germline V lookup: CDR1 LNHNV, CDR2 YYDKDF (reference sequence). DNA of the CDR3: TGTGCCACCAGCTCCGGGGGCCTTACAGATACGCAGTATTTT. Encoded protein: CATSSGGLTDTQYF. Together with reference TRBV15 and TRBJ2-3, the CDR3 gives the full variable domain: DAMVIQNPRYQVTQFGKPVTLSCSQTLNHNVMYWYQQKSSQAPKLLFHYYDKDFNNEADTPDNFQSRRPNTSFCFLDIRSPGLGDTAMYLCATSSGGLTDTQYFGPGTRLTVL.

The genes are TRBV7-8 and TRBJ2-3; 13 nucleotides agree with TRBD2. The CDR3 has 16 residues. Unmatched junction bases numbered 3, after V lost 3 bases and J lost 3 bases. CDR1 is SGHVS, CDR2 FQNEAQ, per germline. The CDR3 nucleotides are TGTGCCAGCAGCTTTACGGGACTAGCGGGAACAGATACGCAGTATTTT. It translates to CASSFTGLAGTDTQYF.

This chain joins TRBV5-6 and TRBJ2-5, with 8 bases matching TRBD1. Unmatched junction bases numbered 4, after V lost 0 bases and J lost 3 bases. This CDR3 spans 15 amino acids. CDR1 and CDR2 from the germline V gene are SGHDT and YYEEEE. The CDR3 region is CASSLAPGGEETQYF. In DNA, the CDR3 is TGTGCCAGCAGCTTGGCGCCAGGGGGCGAAGAGACCCAGTACTTC.

The genes are TRBV11-2 and TRBJ2-7; 7 nucleotides agree with TRBD1. This CDR3 region has 17 residues. V was pared by 1 base and J by 3 bases, with 12 bases of the junction left unmatched. Germline CDR1 SGHAT, CDR2 FQNNGV. CDR3 residues: CASSLVLLGPGGYEQYF. The CDR3 nucleotides read TGTGCCAGCAGCTTAGTTCTTTTAGGTCCAGGGGGCTACGAGCAGTACTTC.

In this sample, this clone turned up a few times. Likely a read error: the CDR3 ends without its conserved phenylalanine or tryptophan. The DNA is omitted, as the CDR3 cannot be located on it reliably, and the CDR3 follows TCRdb's listing. This sequence joins TRBV6-1 and TRBJ1-1; TRBD1 is the table's D call and was not checked against the DNA. The CDR3 numbers 11 amino acids, ends counted. The germline CDR1 and CDR2 sequences are MNHNS and SASEGT. This chain's CDR3 is CASSELAGVMV.

This clone has just one count. The V call is TRBV19, the J call TRBJ1-5, with D possibly matching TRBD1 (5 bases). The CDR3 loop spans 13 amino acids. CDR1 is LNHDA, CDR2 SQIVND, per germline (reference sequence). V was pared by 3 bases and J by 6 bases, with 9 bases between. The CDR3: CASSMPRAQPQHF. CDR3 nucleotide sequence: TGTGCCAGTAGTATGCCCAGGGCTCAGCCCCAGCATTTT.